The TCR beta chain under discussion was sequenced for a study of cytomegalovirus exposure and HLA in healthy donors listed by TCRdb under 2017. With regard to the full study: An earlier analysis of around 600 of the donors reported 250 to 300 Gb of sequence data and more than 90 million unique TCR beta sequences from about 200 million T cells. About 300 gigabases of sequencing data and tens of millions of unique TCR sequences were included in an early release covering roughly 700 HLA-typed donors. Of the roughly 410 genotyped donors, 80% to 90% were placed in the genetic ancestry cluster associated with self-reported Caucasian donors. The study was designed to test whether signatures of past pathogen exposure could be identified by cataloging public T cell receptors. Using immunosequencing, the study profiled T cell repertoires from about 610 subjects and related those repertoires to cytomegalovirus serostatus. A separate validation cohort of approximately 130 different subjects was used in addition to the approximately 610-subject first cohort. High-throughput TCR immunosequencing, statistical association of individual TCRs with disease status, and machine learning were combined to predict cytomegalovirus infection status. A later analysis re-analyzed previously published TCR beta repertoires from 666 donors and added high-resolution HLA genotyping to study TCR occurrence patterns. Rather than using new phenotypic data, the later analysis identified candidate immune exposures from TCR beta sequences and from how often those sequences occurred across donors. To decide whether each TCR beta V gene segment behaved as functional or pseudogenic, an earlier analysis of some 570 of the donors relied on high-throughput TCR beta sequencing. Donor age, sex, ethnicity and CMV serostatus were compiled together with the repertoire data. Genome-wide SNP genotypes for about 65% of the 666 donors were used in a later genetic analysis, which treated that subset as a discovery cohort. Every discovery cohort repertoire had been produced on one sequencing platform. HLA typing covered class I and class II loci at four-digit resolution. Typing coverage varied by locus: roughly 620-640 donors for A, B, C, DRB1 and DQB1; about 520 for DQA1; around 570 for DPA1; 400 to 480 for DPB1. Five DR-DQ haplotypes were handled as single units for association and clustering because linkage in the cohort was strong. Across about 380 genotyped donors of the cohort, an average of roughly 230,000 unique TCR beta nucleotide sequences per donor were sequenced, and around 20% of those sequences were non-productive. General conclusions and limits of the study: In this cohort, only TCR beta chains were sequenced, and detectable features were limited by the absence of alpha or paired-chain data. According to the authors, the approach could potentially be generalized to other disease states and immunological phenotypes. The study listed 150 to 200 TCR beta chains as associated with cytomegalovirus. Linkage disequilibrium might explain the correlated functional status among segregating V segments, but an unknown experimental factor could not be excluded. A later analysis found that HLA-associated TCR beta chains were more clonally expanded and had lower generation probabilities than equally common non-associated chains. Because HLA typing was missing for some donors at each locus, association tests included only the typed subset. In a later genetic analysis, a missense DCLRE1C variant was associated with V-gene and J-gene trimming of TCR beta chains, and the association was replicated in an independent cohort. A further reported finding was that TCR beta sequences accurately predicted the HLA-A and HLA-B alleles for most subjects in the first cohort. Several of the top co-occurrence clusters appeared to be linked to parvovirus B19, influenza, CMV and Epstein-Barr virus, according to a later analysis. A later genetic analysis reported fewer N-insertions in productive TCRs among donors in an Asian-associated ancestry cluster than the approximately 670-donor mean. Some IMGT-functional V segments, including TRBV6-2 and TRBV6-3, could not be told apart with the 87-base-pair reads, so those segments were excluded. When HLA alleles, especially DR and DQ, strongly co-occurred, attributing TCR associations to individual alleles was difficult. The sequencing pipeline was judged likely to have produced a cluster of highly shared sequence variants as a technical artifact. Across donors, most TCR sequences were observed very rarely, whereas some public TCRs were present in many individuals. The presence/absence analyses assumed that sequencing depth was roughly uniform across donors, and that assumption may not be true. Approximately 16 rarely observed V segments, including chromosome 9 orphons, were excluded from the earlier analysis of approximately 500 of the donors because counts were too low. A later analysis found that TCR association rates varied across HLA loci, with DRB1 alleles showing the most associated TCRs and HLA-C alleles the fewest. A few of the identified cytomegalovirus-associated TCR beta chains were confirmed in vitro to be specific for cytomegalovirus antigens. A later analysis found that most CMV-associated TCR beta chains appeared HLA-restricted, with HLA associations seemingly driven largely by CMV exposure. CMV serostatus was the only immune exposure information available for the cohort. In a later analysis, some 18,000 TCR beta sequences were associated with specific HLA alleles at a false discovery rate of 0.05. The classifier was reported to diagnose cytomegalovirus status with high specificity and sensitivity in both the original cohort and the validation cohort. In an earlier analysis of approximately 590 of the donors, most TCR beta V segments appeared in productive rearrangements about 90% or about 30% of the time, broadly matching IMGT annotations.

As for this clone: This receptor's antigen is unknown. Base-call qualities are not available, and no considerably larger clone is one nucleotide away.

The CDR1 and CDR2 encoded by the germline V gene are SGDLS and YYNGEE. The germline ends are 14 bases apart after V is trimmed by 4 bases and J by 0 bases. From its cysteine to its phenylalanine, the CDR3 spans 15 amino acids. Left in the record is the CDR3 DNA by itself, 45 bases read in frame from the first base. The cohort was made up of 666 healthy bone marrow donors. All cohort members were sampled while nominally healthy, although unrecorded immune exposures were likely present. The donor tested CMV seronegative, placing the donor among the 350 or so seronegative members of the cohort. A peripheral blood sample was collected from each donor, and TCR beta sequencing was performed on peripheral blood mononuclear cells. Genomic DNA was extracted from the blood cell samples with the Qiagen DNeasy Blood Extraction Kit. Library preparation employed the immunoSEQ multiplex PCR assay. For the multiplex PCR, a mixture combining 60 forward primers for TCR Vbeta segments and 13 reverse primers for TCR Jbeta segments was used. The CDR3 region of rearranged TCR beta genes was amplified from genomic DNA with a multiplex PCR assay. Amplified TCR beta libraries were sequenced as 87-base-pair reads on the Illumina HiSeq System. Per the source publication's procedure: A later analysis tallied 80 million to 95 million unique TCR beta chains across the 600 to 700 repertoires, and 10 million to 11 million of those chains were shared by two or more donors. A nearest-neighbor algorithm error-corrected the raw reads and collapsed the reads into unique sequences, merging closely related sequences to remove PCR and sequencing errors. Alignment of CDR3 sequences to IMGT reference sequences was used to assign V, D and J gene segments. For a sequence to be retained, a match of at least six nucleotides was required to both a V gene segment and a J gene segment. A rearrangement was called productive if the CDR3 had no stop codons and remained in frame with V and J, and every other rearrangement was called non-productive. CDR3 was defined by IMGT convention, running from the second conserved V-encoded cysteine to the conserved J-encoded phenylalanine. In an earlier analysis of more than 550 of the donors, sequences lacking an unambiguous match to a single V gene segment were excluded. In an earlier analysis of several hundred of the donors, V segments were called functional above 56.7% productive rearrangements and were called segregating when the between-donor standard deviation exceeded 5%. A statistical classification framework was built for diagnosing cytomegalovirus status from the catalog of TCR beta chain sequences. In a later analysis, TCR nucleotide sequences were compared against IMGT/GENE-DB human TR gene sequences so that V and J genes could be assigned. Using the TCRdist pipeline, a later analysis assigned CDR3 sequences along with most-parsimonious VDJ recombination scenarios. In a later analysis, each TCR beta chain was defined by its CDR3 amino acid sequence together with its V-gene family, and reads without a unique V-gene family were excluded. As a way to deal with suspected cross-contamination and a sequencing artifact, a later analysis dropped under 600 nucleotide sequences that were highly shared and had low generation probability. In a later analysis, a clonal expansion index for each public chain was calculated from normalized within-repertoire ranks of inferred template counts. Generation probabilities in a later analysis came from a VDJ recombination model fitted to out-of-frame rearrangements, and those results were checked against IGoR. A later analysis scored TCR-TCR, TCR-HLA and TCR-CMV co-occurrence with hypergeometric tests, applying a repertoire-size bias correction to TCR pairs. To estimate false discovery rates, a later analysis permuted the HLA or CMV assignments 20 times. A later analysis grouped co-occurring TCRs with DBSCAN, adding TCRdist sequence similarity when clustering within HLA-allele-positive subsets. Repertoires with fewer than 30,000 or more than 120,000 public chains, plus five repertoires with anomalous nucleotide sharing, were excluded from co-occurrence clustering. TCRdb's version of the immuneACCESS table is confined to in-frame rearrangements and falls short of the full clone set. An unresolved V gene accounts for under half of the shortfall where checked; the remainder is of unknown origin. The D gene and trimming were derived from the DNA, and the V and J assignments and clone size from that table. The sample table shows under 200,000 clones, and approximately 71% are seen once. The top ten clonotypes cover around 4.6% of the sample.

The sequence is built from TRBV9 and TRBJ2-7, with TRBD2 perhaps the D gene, on 6 matching bases. The material sequenced was PBMCs. The receptor was isolated from a male donor in good health and CMV-seronegative. CDR3 region: CASSRSGYSSYEQYF. The DNA is as follows: TGTGCCAGCAGCCGTAGCGGATACAGCTCCTACGAGCAGTACTTC.